These 17 T cell receptor beta chains originate from one sample sequenced in a study of OX40 agonist ivuxolimab in advanced cancers. Clones were sequenced by immunoSEQ multiplex PCR, and TCRdb holds only the in-frame ones, with some missing. The table records approximately 23,000 clones, 65% to 90% of them present only once. Specimen: CD4+ or CD8+ T cells sorted from blood, collected in a trial of the OX40 agonist ivuxolimab. These receptors all come from an adult with an advanced solid tumor such as melanoma, head and neck, liver or kidney cancer.

The chain links TRBV7-6 to TRBJ2-3; 8 positions agree with TRBD2. The germline gives CDR1 SGHVS, CDR2 FNYEAQ. The J segment lost 1 base and the V segment lost 3 bases, leaving 9 bases of the junction unmatched. CDR3 length: 17 residues. The CDR3 spells CASSFPGDGGGTDTQYF. CDR3 in DNA: TGTGCCAGCAGCTTTCCCGGTGACGGGGGGGGCACAGATACGCAGTATTTT.

This clone is a singleton in its sample. The chain carries TRBV9 and TRBJ2-1, with TRBD1 matching over 9 bases. Unmatched junction bases numbered 5, after V lost 3 bases and J lost 4 bases. This CDR3 is built from 15 residues. The germline gives CDR1 SGDLS, CDR2 YYNGEE. The CDR3 nucleotides read TGTGCCAGCAGCGGCGGGACAGGGCTGTACAATGAGCAGTTCTTC. Protein product: CASSGGTGLYNEQFF.

The chain carries TRBV6-8 and TRBJ2-7; TRBD1 matches 9 bases. CDR3 size: 16 residues. CDR1 MNHGY and CDR2 SAAAGT come from the germline V gene. With 7 bases clipped from V and 3 bases from J, the junction kept 13 bases outside the gene matches. CDR3 region: CASNQWPGQGNYEQYF. The CDR3 region has the DNA TGTGCCAGCAACCAATGGCCGGGACAGGGAAACTACGAGCAGTACTTC.

The chain carries TRBV6-1 and TRBJ2-7; TRBD2 might be the D (6 bases). The CDR3 length is 14 residues. CDR1 MNHNS and CDR2 SASEGT come from the germline V gene. Trimming shortened V by 5 bases and J by 4 bases, and 15 bases separated the two germline ends. The DNA of the CDR3 is TGTGCCAGCAGTTCGGGAGAGGGGCTGTACGAGCAGTACTTC. Its translation is CASSSGEGLYEQYF.

The rearrangement links TRBV2 to TRBJ2-7; D unclear. The CDR3 covers 13 residues. V lost 2 bases and J lost 1, with 6 bases in between. CDR1 and CDR2 (germline): SNHLY, FYNNEI. The CDR3 spells CASSESPSYEQYF. Here the CDR3 DNA reads TGTGCCAGCAGTGAATCGCCTTCCTACGAGCAGTACTTC.

In regard to this clone: In the same sample, other DNA sequences code for this CDR3. The rearrangement links TRBV27 to TRBJ1-5; 7 bases match TRBD1. The CDR3 covers 12 residues. V trimming: 6 bases; J trimming: 4 bases; junction bases outside the gene matches: 0. The germline V gene encodes CDR1 MNHEY and CDR2 SMNVEV (reference sequence). CDR3 nucleotide sequence: TGTGCCAGCAGGACAGGGAATCAGCCCCAGCATTTT. This encodes CASRTGNQPQHF.

The V call is TRBV9, the J call TRBJ2-2; 9 bases match TRBD1. The J segment lost 6 bases and the V segment lost 2 bases, leaving 2 bases of the junction unmatched. The CDR3 runs 14 residues. CDR1 SGDLS and CDR2 YYNGEE come from the germline V gene. The CDR3 is CASSVTGGSGELFF. CDR3 DNA: TGTGCCAGCAGCGTCACAGGGGGCTCCGGGGAGCTGTTTTTT.

This sequence joins TRBV27 and TRBJ1-3; unclear D gene. The CDR3 sequence is 13 residues long. The ends were cut back, 3 bases at V and 1 base at J, with 4 bases in the middle. The germline gives CDR1 MNHEY, CDR2 SMNVEV (reference sequence). The CDR3: CASSLRSGNTIYF. CDR3 coding DNA: TGTGCCAGCAGTTTGCGGTCTGGAAACACCATATATTTT.

The DNA for the CDR3 is TGTGCCAGCAGCCCTACAGGAACGGACTCTTTTTTCTACGAGCAGTACTTC. Its protein product is CASSPTGTDSFFYEQYF. The V call is TRBV7-9, the J call TRBJ2-5, with D perhaps TRBD1 or TRBD2 (5 bases each). The DNA matches TRBJ2-7 better at its end, which makes the J call doubtful. Germline V gene lookup returns CDR1 SEHNR and CDR2 FQNEAQ (reference sequence). CDR3 length: 17 residues.

The V gene is TRBV7-9, the J gene TRBJ2-7; D is uncertain. This CDR3 region has 15 residues. Trimming removed 5 bases at V and 2 bases at J, with 16 bases between. CDR1 is SEHNR, CDR2 FQNEAQ, per germline (reference sequence). CDR3: CASSPGRATTYEQYF. Here the CDR3 DNA reads TGTGCCAGCAGCCCCGGCCGAGCAACGACCTACGAGCAGTACTTC.

This clone ranks as medium-sized. CDR3 amino acids: CATSGVAGIHEQFF. The CDR3, as DNA: TGTGCCACCTCGGGGGTAGCGGGAATCCATGAGCAGTTCTTC. This chain joins TRBV5-4 and TRBJ2-1; 8 bases fit TRBD2. The CDR3 is made up of 14 amino acids. Germline V lookup: CDR1 SGHNT, CDR2 YYREEE (reference sequence). V lost 9 bases to trimming and J lost 8 bases; unmatched junction nucleotides: 13.

J is TRBJ2-2 and V is TRBV19, with D uncertain. The CDR3 is 17 amino acids. Germline V gene data show CDR1 as LNHDA and CDR2 as SQIVND (reference sequence). Trimming cost V 5 bases and J 0 bases, with 16 bases left between them. This CDR3 reads CASSAQAFSANTGELFF. Here the CDR3 DNA reads TGTGCCAGTAGTGCCCAGGCCTTTTCCGCGAACACCGGGGAGCTGTTTTTT.

The chain employs TRBV5-6 and TRBJ2-5, with 7 positions matching TRBD1. CDR1 is SGHDT and CDR2 is YYEEEE in the germline V gene. J was trimmed by 2 bases and V by 2 bases; bases with no gene match: 3. This CDR3 region has 14 residues. CDR3 sequence: CASSFRDRQETQYF. Here the CDR3 DNA reads TGTGCCAGCAGCTTTAGGGACAGACAAGAGACCCAGTACTTC. The full variable domain, in which reference TRBV5-6 and TRBJ2-5 provide the parts outside the CDR3, is DAGVTQSPTHLIKTRGQQVTLRCSPKSGHDTVSWYQQALGQGPQFIFQYYEEEERQRGNFPDRFSGHQFPNYSSELNVNALLLGDSALYLCASSFRDRQETQYFGPGTRLLVL.

This chain links TRBV6-1 with TRBJ1-5, with D unclear. Germline values: CDR1 MNHNS, CDR2 SASEGT. The CDR3 covers 13 residues. Between the trimmed V and J ends, which lost 2 bases and 10 bases, there was a span of 12 bases. Written as DNA, the CDR3 is TGTGCCAGCAGTGAATACGAAGGGATACCCCAGCATTTT. Amino acids: CASSEYEGIPQHF.

This clone has just one count. The chain joins TRBV2 to TRBJ2-4; unclear D gene. This CDR3 spans 15 amino acids. V was pared by 6 bases and J by 6 bases, with 18 bases between. Germline lookup yields CDR1 SNHLY and CDR2 FYNNEI. DNA of the CDR3: TGTGCCAGCAGCCCCGTCCCTCTAGGTGTAAACATTCAGTACTTC. This encodes CASSPVPLGVNIQYF. The full variable domain, completed using reference TRBV2 and TRBJ2-4, is EPEVTQTPSHQVTQMGQEVILRCVPISNHLYFYWYRQILGQKVEFLVSFYNNEISEKSEIFDDQFSVERPDGSNFTLKIRSTKLEDSAMYFCASSPVPLGVNIQYFGAGTRLSVL.

This clone occurred a few times. The chain recombines TRBV9 with TRBJ2-7; TRBD2 aligns across 8 bases. This CDR3 spans 15 amino acids. From germline, CDR1 is SGDLS and CDR2 YYNGEE. V trimming: 4 bases; J trimming: 2 bases; junction bases outside the gene matches: 8. CDR3 DNA sequence: TGTGCCAGCAGCCCCCCTGGCGGGAGGACCTACGAGCAGTACTTC. It yields the protein CASSPPGGRTYEQYF.

The gene calls are TRBV4-2 and TRBJ2-7; 10 bases match TRBD1. V shed 1 base, J shed 0 bases, and the junction held 0 bases outside the gene matches. The CDR3 length is 15 residues. Germline V gives CDR1 LGHNA, CDR2 YNFKEQ. Here the CDR3 DNA reads TGTGCCAGCAGCCAAGGACAGGGGGCCTCCTACGAGCAGTACTTC. Translating gives CASSQGQGASYEQYF.